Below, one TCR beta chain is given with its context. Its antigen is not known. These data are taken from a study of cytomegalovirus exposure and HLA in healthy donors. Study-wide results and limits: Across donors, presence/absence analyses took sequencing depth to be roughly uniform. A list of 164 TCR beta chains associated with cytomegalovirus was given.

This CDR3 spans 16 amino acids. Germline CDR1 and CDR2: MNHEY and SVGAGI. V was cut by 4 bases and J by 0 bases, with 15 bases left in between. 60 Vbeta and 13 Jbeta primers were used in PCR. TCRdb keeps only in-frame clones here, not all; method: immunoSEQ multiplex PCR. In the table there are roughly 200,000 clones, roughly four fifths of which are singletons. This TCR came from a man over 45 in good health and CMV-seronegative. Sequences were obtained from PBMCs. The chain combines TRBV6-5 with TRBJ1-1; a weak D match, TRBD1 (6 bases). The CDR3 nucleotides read TGTGCCAGCAGTTCGATTAGGACAGCAATGAACACTGAAGCTTTCTTT. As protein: CASSSIRTAMNTEAFF.